This TCR beta chain stems from a study of cytomegalovirus exposure and HLA in healthy donors. The germline V gene has CDR1 SGHRS and CDR2 YFSETQ. The CDR3 is 16 residues long. With V trimmed by 0 bases and J by 7 bases, 8 bases remained unmatched. The PCR contained 60 Vbeta and 13 Jbeta primers. Method: immunoSEQ multiplex PCR; TCRdb's copy keeps in-frame clones and lacks some. The repertoire holds under 170,000 clones, with about three fifths as singletons. About this clone: Its antigen is unknown.

Study-wide points: Reportedly, HLA-A and HLA-B alleles of most subjects were accurately predicted from TCR beta. Later analysis placed DRB1 highest and HLA-C lowest in TCR association rates, which differed by HLA locus.

The material sequenced was PBMCs. V is TRBV5-1 and J is TRBJ1-4; TRBD1 matches 8 bases. This sequence originates from an older woman in good health and CMV-seropositive. The CDR3 DNA reads as TGCGCCAGCAGCTTGGATTATCAGGGGGCGGGTGAAAAACTGTTTTTT. Residues: CASSLDYQGAGEKLFF. The full variable domain, in which reference TRBV5-1 and TRBJ1-4 provide the parts outside the CDR3, is KAGVTQTPRYLIKTRGQQVTLSCSPISGHRSVSWYQQTPGQGLQFLFEYFSETQRNKGNFPGRFSGRQFSNSRSEMNVSTLELGDSALYLCASSLDYQGAGEKLFFGSGTQLSVL.